Sequencing of this TCR beta chain was carried out in a study of pediatric ulcerative colitis. Comment on this clone: Its cognate antigen is unknown.

Whole-study findings and limits: This repertoire reflects total lymphocytes rather than subpopulations like regulatory T cells. A couple of rectal clonotypes were found only in ulcerative colitis patients, all of them.

Ulcerative colitis patients received no immunosuppressive medication before the diagnostic colonoscopy. V was pared by 4 bases and J by 4 bases, with 14 bases between. CDR3 length equals 15 residues. Germline CDR1 is SGHTA and CDR2 is FQGNSA. Sequencing used immunoSEQ multiplex PCR; TCRdb keeps in-frame clones, though not all of them. The table includes 55,000 to 75,000 clones, 80% to 90% detected once. Material for sequencing was blood. The chain carries TRBV7-2 and TRBJ1-5; D is perhaps TRBD1 (6 bases). The TCR originated in a boy younger than 18 with severe ulcerative colitis. Here the CDR3 DNA reads TGTGCCAGCAGCTCCGGCGGGACACCGAATCAGCCCCAGCATTTT. Encoded protein: CASSSGGTPNQPQHF.